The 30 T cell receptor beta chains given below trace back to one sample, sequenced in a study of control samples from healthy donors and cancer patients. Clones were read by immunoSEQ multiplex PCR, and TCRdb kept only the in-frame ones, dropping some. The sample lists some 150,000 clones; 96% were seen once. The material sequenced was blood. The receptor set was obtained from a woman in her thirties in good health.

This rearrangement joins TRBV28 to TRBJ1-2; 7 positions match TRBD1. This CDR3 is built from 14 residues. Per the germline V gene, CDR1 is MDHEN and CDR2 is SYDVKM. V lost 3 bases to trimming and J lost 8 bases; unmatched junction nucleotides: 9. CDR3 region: CASSFRGGARGYTF. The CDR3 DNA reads TGTGCCAGCAGTTTCAGAGGGGGCGCGAGGGGCTACACCTTC.

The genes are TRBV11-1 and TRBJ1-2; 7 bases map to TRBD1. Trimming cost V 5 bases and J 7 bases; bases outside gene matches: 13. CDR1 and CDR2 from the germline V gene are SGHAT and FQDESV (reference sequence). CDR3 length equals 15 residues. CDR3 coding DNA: TGTGCCAGCAGCCCAGAGACAGGGATGTTTCGTGGCTACACCTTC. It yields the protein CASSPETGMFRGYTF.

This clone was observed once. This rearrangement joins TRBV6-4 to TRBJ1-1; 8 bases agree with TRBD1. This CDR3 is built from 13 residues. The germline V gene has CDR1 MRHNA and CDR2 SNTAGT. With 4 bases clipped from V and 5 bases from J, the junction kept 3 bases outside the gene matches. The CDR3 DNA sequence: TGTGCCAGCAGTGTAGACAGGGGAACTGAAGCTTTCTTT. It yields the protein CASSVDRGTEAFF.

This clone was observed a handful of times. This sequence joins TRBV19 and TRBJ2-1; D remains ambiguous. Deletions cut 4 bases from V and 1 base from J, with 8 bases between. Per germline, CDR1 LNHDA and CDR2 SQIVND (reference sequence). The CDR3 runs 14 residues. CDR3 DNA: TGTGCCAGTAGTAAAACTTATTCCTACAATGAGCAGTTCTTC. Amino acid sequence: CASSKTYSYNEQFF.

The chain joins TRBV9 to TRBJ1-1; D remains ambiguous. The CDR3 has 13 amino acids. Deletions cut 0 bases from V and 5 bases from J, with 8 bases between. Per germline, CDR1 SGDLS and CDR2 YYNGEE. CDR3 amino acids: CASSVEQRTEAFF. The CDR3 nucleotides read TGTGCCAGCAGCGTAGAACAGAGGACTGAAGCTTTCTTT.

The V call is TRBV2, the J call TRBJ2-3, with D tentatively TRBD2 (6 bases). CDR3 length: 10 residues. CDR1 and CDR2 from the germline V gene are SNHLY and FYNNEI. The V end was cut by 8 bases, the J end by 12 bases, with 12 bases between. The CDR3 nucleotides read TGTGCCAGCCGGGCTAGCGATCAGTATTTT. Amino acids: CASRASDQYF.

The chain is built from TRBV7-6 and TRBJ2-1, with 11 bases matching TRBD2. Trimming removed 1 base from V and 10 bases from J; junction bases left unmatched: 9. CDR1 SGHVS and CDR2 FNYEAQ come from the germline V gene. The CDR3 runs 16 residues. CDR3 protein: CASSLGSGGAREEQFF. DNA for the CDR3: TGTGCCAGCAGCTTAGGTAGCGGGGGGGCTCGGGAAGAGCAGTTCTTC.

The CDR3 coding sequence is TGTGCCAGCAGCCGCTGGCCAGACTCCTACGAGCAGTACTTC. Amino acids: CASSRWPDSYEQYF. The rearrangement joins TRBV28 to TRBJ2-7; D ambiguous. The V end lost 6 bases, the J end lost 0 bases, and 12 bases lay between the germline ends. CDR1 and CDR2 from the germline V gene are MDHEN and SYDVKM. This CDR3 is built from 14 residues.

The CDR3, as DNA: TGTGCCAGCAGGCCTTTGACAGGGGCCAATTCACCCCTCCACTTT. Protein sequence: CASRPLTGANSPLHF. The chain combines TRBV2 with TRBJ1-6, with 8 bases fitting TRBD1. Germline CDR1 SNHLY, CDR2 FYNNEI. There are 15 residues in the CDR3. The ends lost 6 bases at V and 7 bases at J; junction bases unmatched: 8.

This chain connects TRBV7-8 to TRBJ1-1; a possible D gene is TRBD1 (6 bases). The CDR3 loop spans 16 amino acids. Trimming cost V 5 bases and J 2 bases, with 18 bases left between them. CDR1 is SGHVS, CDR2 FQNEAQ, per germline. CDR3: CASSPRRGGLNTEAFF. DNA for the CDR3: TGTGCCAGCAGCCCCCGCAGGGGTGGGTTAAACACTGAAGCTTTCTTT.

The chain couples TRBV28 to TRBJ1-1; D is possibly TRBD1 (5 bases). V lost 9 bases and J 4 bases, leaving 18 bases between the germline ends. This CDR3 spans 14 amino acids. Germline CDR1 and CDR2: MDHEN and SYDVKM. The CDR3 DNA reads TGTGCCAGTCGCGAACAGGTCGTGGGCACTGAAGCTTTCTTT. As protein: CASREQVVGTEAFF.

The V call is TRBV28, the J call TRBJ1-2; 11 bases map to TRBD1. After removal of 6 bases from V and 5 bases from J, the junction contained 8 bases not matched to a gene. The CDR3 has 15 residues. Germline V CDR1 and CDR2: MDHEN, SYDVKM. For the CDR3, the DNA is TGTGCCAGCAGCACCGGGACAGGGGGTCGGTATGGCTACACCTTC. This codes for CASSTGTGGRYGYTF.

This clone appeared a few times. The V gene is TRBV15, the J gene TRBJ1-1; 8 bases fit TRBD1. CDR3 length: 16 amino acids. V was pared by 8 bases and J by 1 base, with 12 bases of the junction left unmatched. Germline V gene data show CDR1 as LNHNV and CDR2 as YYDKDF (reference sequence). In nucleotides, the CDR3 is TGTGCCACCGCCTACGACTCGCAGGGGGCGAACACTGAAGCTTTCTTT. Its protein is CATAYDSQGANTEAFF.

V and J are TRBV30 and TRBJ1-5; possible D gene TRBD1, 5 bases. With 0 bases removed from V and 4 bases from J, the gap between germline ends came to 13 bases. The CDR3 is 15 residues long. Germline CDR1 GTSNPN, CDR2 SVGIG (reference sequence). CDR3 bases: TGTGCCTGGAGTGTAGGGAACTGGGGGAATCAGCCCCAGCATTTT. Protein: CAWSVGNWGNQPQHF.

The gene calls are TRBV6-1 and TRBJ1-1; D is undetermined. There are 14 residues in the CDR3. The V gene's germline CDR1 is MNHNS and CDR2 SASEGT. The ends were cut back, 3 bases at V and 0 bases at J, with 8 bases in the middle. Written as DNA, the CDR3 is TGTGCCAGCAGTGAGACGGCCCTGAACACTGAAGCTTTCTTT. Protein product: CASSETALNTEAFF.

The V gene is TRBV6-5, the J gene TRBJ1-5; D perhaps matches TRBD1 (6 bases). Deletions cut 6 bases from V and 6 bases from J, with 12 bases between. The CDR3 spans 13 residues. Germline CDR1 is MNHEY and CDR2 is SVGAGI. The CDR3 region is CASSKTGTQPQHF. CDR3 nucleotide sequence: TGTGCCAGCAGCAAGACAGGAACTCAGCCCCAGCATTTT.

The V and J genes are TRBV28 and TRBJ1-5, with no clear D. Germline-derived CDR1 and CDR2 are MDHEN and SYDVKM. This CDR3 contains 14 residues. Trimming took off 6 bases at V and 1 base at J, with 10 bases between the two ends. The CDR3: CASSRDRSNQPQHF. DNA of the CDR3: TGTGCCAGCAGCCGCGACCGAAGCAATCAGCCCCAGCATTTT.

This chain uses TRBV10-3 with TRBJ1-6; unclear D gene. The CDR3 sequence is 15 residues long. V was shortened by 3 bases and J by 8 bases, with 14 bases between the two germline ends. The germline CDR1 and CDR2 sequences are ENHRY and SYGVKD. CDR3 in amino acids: CAISDWPFTDSPLHF. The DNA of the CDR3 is TGTGCCATCAGTGACTGGCCGTTCACGGATTCACCCCTCCACTTT.

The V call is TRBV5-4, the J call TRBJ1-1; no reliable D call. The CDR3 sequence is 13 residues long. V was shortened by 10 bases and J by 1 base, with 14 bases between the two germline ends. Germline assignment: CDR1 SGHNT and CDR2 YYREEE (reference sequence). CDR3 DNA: TGTGCCCATTCACGTGGGCCGAACACTGAAGCTTTCTTT. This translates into CAHSRGPNTEAFF.

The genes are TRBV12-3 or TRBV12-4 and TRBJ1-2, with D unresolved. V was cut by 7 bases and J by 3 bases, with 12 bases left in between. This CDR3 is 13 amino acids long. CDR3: CASTRRVDYGYTF. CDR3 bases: TGTGCCAGCACCCGGAGGGTGGACTATGGCTACACCTTC.

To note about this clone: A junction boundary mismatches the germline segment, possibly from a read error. The CDR3 spells CASSDFHRTPSYEQYF. The CDR3 DNA reads as TGTGCCAGCAGTGACTTCCACAGGACCCCTTCCTACGAGCAGTACTTC. The chain uses TRBV10-1 and TRBJ2-7; possible D gene TRBD1, 5 bases. This CDR3 has 16 amino acids. In germline, CDR1 is WNHNN, CDR2 SYGVQD (reference sequence).

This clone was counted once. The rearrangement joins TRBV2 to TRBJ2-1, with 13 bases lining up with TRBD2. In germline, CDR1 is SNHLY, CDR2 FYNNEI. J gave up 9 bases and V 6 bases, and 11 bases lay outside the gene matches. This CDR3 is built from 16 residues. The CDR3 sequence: CASSREPGLAGTEQFF. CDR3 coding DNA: TGTGCCAGCAGCCGGGAACCGGGACTAGCGGGAACTGAGCAGTTCTTC. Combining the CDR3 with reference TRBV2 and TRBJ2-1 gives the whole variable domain EPEVTQTPSHQVTQMGQEVILRCVPISNHLYFYWYRQILGQKVEFLVSFYNNEISEKSEIFDDQFSVERPDGSNFTLKIRSTKLEDSAMYFCASSREPGLAGTEQFFGPGTRLTVL.

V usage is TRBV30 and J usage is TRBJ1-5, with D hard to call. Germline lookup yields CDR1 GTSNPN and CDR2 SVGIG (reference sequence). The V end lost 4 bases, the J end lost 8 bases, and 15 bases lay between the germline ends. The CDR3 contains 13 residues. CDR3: CAWTSRNAEPQHF. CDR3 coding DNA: TGTGCCTGGACCAGCAGGAATGCAGAGCCCCAGCATTTT.

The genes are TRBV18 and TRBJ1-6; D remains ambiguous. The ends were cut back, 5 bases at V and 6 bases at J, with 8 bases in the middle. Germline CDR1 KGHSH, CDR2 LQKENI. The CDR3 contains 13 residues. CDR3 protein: CASSGQTNSPLHF. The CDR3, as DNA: TGTGCCAGCTCAGGGCAGACTAATTCACCCCTCCACTTT.

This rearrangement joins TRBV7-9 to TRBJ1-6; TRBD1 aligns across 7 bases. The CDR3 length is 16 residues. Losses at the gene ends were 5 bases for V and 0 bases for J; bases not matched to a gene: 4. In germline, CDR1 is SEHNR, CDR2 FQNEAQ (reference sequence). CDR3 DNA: TGTGCCAGCAGCCCGGGACAGAGCTCCTATAATTCACCCCTCCACTTT. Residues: CASSPGQSSYNSPLHF.

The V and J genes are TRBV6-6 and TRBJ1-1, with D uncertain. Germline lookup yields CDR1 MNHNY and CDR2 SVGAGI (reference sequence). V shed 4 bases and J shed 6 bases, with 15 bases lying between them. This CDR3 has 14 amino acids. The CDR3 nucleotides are TGTGCCAGCAGTTCCTTCCGGGGTGGGTCTGAAGCTTTCTTT. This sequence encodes CASSSFRGGSEAFF.

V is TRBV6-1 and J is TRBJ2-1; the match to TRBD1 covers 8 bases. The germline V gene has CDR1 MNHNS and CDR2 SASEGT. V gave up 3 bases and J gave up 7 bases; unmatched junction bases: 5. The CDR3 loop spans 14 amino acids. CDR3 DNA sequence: TGTGCCAGCAGTGAGGGCAGGGGGCTGAATGAGCAGTTCTTC. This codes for CASSEGRGLNEQFF.

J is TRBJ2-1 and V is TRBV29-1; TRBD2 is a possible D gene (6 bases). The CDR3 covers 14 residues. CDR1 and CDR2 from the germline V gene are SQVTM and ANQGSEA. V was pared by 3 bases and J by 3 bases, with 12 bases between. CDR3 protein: CSVESGDLYNEQFF. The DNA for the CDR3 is TGCAGCGTTGAGTCGGGAGACCTCTACAATGAGCAGTTCTTC.

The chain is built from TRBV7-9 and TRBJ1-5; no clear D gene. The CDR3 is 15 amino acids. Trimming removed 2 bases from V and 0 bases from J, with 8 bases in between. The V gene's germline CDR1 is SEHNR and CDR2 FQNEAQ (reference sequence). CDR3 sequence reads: CASSLSGLSNQPQHF. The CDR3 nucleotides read TGTGCCAGCAGCTTATCCGGGCTTAGCAATCAGCCCCAGCATTTT.

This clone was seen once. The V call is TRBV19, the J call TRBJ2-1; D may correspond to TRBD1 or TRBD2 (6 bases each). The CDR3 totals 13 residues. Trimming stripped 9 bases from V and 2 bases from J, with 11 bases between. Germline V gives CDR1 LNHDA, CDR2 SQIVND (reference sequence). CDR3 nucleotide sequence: TGTGCCAGCCGGAGGGGGACCTACAATGAGCAGTTCTTC. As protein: CASRRGTYNEQFF.